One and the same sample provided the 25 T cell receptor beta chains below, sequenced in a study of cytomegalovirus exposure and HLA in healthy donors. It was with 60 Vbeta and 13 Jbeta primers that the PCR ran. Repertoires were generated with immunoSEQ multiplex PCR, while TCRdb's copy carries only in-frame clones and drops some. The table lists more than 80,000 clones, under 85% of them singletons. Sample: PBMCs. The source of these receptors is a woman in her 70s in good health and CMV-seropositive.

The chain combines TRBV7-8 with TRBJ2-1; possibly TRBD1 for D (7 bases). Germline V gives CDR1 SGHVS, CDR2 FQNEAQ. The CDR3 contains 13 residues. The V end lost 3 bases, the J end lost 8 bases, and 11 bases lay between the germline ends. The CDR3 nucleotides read TGTGCCAGCAGCTTCCTCAGGGGGGATGAGCAGTTCTTC. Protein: CASSFLRGDEQFF. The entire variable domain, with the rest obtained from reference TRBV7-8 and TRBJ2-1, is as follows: GAGVSQSPRYKVAKRGQDVALRCDPISGHVSLFWYQQALGQGPEFLTYFQNEAQLDKSGLPSDRFFAERPEGSVSTLKIQRTQQEDSAVYLCASSFLRGDEQFFGPGTRLTVL.

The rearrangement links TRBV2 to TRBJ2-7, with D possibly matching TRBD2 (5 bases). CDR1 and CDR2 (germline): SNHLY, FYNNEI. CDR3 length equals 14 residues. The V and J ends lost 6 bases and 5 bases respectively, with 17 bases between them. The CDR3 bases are TGTGCCAGCAGGGGTTGGTTGGGAGACCACGAGCAGTACTTC. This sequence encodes CASRGWLGDHEQYF.

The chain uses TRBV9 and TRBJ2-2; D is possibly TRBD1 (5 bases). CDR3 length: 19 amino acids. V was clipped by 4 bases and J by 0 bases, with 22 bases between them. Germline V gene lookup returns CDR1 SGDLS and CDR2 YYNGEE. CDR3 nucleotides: TGTGCCAGCAGCAACGCACACAGGAGTACTATTTCGAACACCGGGGAGCTGTTTTTT. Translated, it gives CASSNAHRSTISNTGELFF. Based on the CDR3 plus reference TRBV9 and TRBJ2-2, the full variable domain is DSGVTQTPKHLITATGQRVTLRCSPRSGDLSVYWYQQSLDQGLQFLIQYYNGEERAKGNILERFSAQQFPDLHSELNLSSLELGDSALYFCASSNAHRSTISNTGELFFGEGSRLTVL.

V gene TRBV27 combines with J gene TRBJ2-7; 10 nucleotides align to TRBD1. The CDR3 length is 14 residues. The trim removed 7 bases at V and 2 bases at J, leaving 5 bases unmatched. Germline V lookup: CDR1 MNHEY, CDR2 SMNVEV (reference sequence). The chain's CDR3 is CASIAGTGAYEQYF. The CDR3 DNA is TGTGCCAGCATAGCCGGGACAGGGGCCTACGAGCAGTACTTC.

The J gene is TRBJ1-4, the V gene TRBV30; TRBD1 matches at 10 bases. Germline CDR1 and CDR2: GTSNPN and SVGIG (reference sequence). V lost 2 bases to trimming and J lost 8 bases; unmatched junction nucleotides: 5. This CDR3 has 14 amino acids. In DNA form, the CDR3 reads TGTGCCTGGAGTCGGACAGGGGGAAGAGAAAAACTGTTTTTT. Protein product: CAWSRTGGREKLFF. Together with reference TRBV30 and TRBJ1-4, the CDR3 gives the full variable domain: SQTIHQWPATLVQPVGSPLSLECTVEGTSNPNLYWYRQAAGRGLQLLFYSVGIGQISSEVPQNLSASRPQDRQFILSSKKLLLSDSGFYLCAWSRTGGREKLFFGSGTQLSVL.

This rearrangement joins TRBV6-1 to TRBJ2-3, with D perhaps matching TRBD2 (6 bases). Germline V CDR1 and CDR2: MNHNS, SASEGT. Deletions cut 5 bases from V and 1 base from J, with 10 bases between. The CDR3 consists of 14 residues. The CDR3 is CASSRDWGTDTQYF. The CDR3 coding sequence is TGTGCCAGCAGTCGGGACTGGGGCACAGATACGCAGTATTTT.

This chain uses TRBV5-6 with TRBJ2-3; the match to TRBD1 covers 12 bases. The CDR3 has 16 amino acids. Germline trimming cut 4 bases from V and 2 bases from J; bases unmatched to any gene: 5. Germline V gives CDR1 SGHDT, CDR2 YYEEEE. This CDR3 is CASSAGTGGFTDTQYF. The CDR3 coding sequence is TGTGCCAGCAGCGCCGGGACAGGGGGCTTCACAGATACGCAGTATTTT.

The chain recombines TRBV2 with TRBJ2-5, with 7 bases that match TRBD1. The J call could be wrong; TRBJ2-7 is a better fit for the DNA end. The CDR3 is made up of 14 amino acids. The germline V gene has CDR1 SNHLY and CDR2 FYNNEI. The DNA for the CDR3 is TGTGCCAGCACCCGGCCCCGGGACAGCTACGAGCAGTACTTC. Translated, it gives CASTRPRDSYEQYF.

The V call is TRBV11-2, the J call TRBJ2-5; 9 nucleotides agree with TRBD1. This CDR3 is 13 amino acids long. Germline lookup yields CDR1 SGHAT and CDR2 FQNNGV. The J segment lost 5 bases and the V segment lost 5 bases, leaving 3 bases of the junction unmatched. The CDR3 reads CASSRGQGETQYF. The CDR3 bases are TGTGCCAGCAGCCGTGGACAGGGGGAGACCCAGTACTTC.

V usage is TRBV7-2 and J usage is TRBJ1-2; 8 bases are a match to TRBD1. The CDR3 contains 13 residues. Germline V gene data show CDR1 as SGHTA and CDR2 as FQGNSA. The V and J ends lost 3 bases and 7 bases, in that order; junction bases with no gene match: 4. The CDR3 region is CASSFRGRGGYTF. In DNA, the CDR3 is TGTGCCAGCAGCTTCAGGGGGCGAGGTGGCTACACCTTC.

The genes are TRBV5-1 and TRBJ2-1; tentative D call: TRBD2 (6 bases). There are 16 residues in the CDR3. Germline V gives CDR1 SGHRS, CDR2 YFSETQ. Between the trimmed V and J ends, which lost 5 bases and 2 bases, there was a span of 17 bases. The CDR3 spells CASRVSDYGTYNEQFF. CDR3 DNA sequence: TGCGCCAGCAGAGTTTCGGACTATGGGACCTACAATGAGCAGTTCTTC.

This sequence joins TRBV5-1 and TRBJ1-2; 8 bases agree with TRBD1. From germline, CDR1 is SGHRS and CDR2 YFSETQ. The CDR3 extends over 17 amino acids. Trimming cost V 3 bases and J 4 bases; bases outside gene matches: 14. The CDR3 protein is CASSSSFGQGAPYGYTF. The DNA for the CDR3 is TGCGCCAGCAGCTCGTCGTTCGGACAGGGCGCTCCCTATGGCTACACCTTC. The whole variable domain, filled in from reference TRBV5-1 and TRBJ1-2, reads KAGVTQTPRYLIKTRGQQVTLSCSPISGHRSVSWYQQTPGQGLQFLFEYFSETQRNKGNFPGRFSGRQFSNSRSEMNVSTLELGDSALYLCASSSSFGQGAPYGYTFGSGTRLTVV.

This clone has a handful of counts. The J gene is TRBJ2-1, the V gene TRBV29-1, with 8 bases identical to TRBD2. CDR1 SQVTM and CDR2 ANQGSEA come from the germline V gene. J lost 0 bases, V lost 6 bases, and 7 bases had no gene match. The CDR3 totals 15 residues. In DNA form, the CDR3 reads TGCAGCGTGTCCCCGGGGGGGAGCTCCTACAATGAGCAGTTCTTC. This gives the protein CSVSPGGSSYNEQFF.

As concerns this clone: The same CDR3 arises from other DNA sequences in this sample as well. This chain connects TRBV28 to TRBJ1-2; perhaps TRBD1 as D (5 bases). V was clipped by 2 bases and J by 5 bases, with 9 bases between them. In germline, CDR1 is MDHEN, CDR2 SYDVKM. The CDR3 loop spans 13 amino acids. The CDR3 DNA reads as TGTGCCAGCAGTTTAACGGGGGGGTATGGCTACACCTTC. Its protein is CASSLTGGYGYTF.

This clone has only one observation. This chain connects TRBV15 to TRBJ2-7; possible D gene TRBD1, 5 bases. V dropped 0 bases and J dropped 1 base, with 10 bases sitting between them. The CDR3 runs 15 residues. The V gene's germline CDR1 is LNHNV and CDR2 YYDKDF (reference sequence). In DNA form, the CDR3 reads TGTGCCACCAGCAGAGATGGCAGGGATTCCTACGAGCAGTACTTC. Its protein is CATSRDGRDSYEQYF. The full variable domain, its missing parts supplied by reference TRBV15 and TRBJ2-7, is DAMVIQNPRYQVTQFGKPVTLSCSQTLNHNVMYWYQQKSSQAPKLLFHYYDKDFNNEADTPDNFQSRRPNTSFCFLDIRSPGLGDTAMYLCATSRDGRDSYEQYFGPGTRLTVT.

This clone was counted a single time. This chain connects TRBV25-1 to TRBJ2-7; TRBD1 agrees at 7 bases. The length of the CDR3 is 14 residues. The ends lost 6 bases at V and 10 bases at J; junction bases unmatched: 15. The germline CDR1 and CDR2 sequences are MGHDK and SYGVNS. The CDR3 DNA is TGTGCCAGCAGGGATTCGGGACAGCGTTTTGATCAGTACTTC. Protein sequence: CASRDSGQRFDQYF.

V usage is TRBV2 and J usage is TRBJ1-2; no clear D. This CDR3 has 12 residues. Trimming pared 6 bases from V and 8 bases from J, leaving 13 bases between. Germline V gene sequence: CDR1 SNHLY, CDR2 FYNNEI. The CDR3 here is CASSTSAGGYTF. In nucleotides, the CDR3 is TGTGCCAGCAGCACGTCGGCGGGCGGCTACACCTTC.

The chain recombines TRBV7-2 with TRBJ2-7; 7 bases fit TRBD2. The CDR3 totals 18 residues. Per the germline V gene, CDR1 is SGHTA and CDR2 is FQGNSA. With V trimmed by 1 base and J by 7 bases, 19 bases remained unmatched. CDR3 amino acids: CASSLVSIGAGGRWEQYF. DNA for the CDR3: TGTGCCAGCAGCTTAGTATCTATTGGGGCCGGGGGGAGGTGGGAGCAGTACTTC.

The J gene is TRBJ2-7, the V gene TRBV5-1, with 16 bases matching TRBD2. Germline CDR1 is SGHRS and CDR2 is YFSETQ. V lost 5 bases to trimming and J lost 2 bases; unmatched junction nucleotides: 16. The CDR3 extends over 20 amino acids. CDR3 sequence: CASSLRLGLAGGPSPYEQYF. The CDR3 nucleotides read TGCGCCAGCAGTCTTAGACTGGGACTAGCGGGAGGGCCGTCTCCCTACGAGCAGTACTTC.

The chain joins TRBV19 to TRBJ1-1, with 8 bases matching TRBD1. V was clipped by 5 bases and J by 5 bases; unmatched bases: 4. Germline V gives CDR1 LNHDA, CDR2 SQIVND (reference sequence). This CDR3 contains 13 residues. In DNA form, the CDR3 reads TGTGCCAGTAGTGGACAGGGAAATACTGAAGCTTTCTTT. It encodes CASSGQGNTEAFF.

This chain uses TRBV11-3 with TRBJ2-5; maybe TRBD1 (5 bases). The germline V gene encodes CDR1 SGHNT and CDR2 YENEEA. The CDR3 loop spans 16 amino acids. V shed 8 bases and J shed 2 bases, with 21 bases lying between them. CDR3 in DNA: TGTGCCAGCCTGGACCTGGGGCGAAAGCTGCAAGAGACCCAGTACTTC. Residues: CASLDLGRKLQETQYF.

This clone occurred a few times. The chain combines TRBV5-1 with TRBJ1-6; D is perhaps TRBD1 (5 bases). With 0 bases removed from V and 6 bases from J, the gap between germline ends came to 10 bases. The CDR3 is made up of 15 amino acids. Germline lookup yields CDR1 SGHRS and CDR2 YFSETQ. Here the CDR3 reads CASSLAVGVNSPLHF. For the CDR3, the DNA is TGCGCCAGCAGCTTGGCGGTAGGGGTTAATTCACCCCTCCACTTT.

The CDR3 DNA follows: TGTGCCAGCGGCACCGGGGGGGGATTTCGGCCCCAGCATTTT. Encoded protein: CASGTGGGFRPQHF. The chain couples TRBV28 to TRBJ1-5, with D perhaps TRBD1 (5 bases). This CDR3 is 14 amino acids long. V shed 8 bases and J shed 9 bases, with 20 bases lying between them. Per germline, CDR1 MDHEN and CDR2 SYDVKM. Full variable domain (rest looked up from reference TRBV28 and TRBJ1-5): DVKVTQSSRYLVKRTGEKVFLECVQDMDHENMFWYRQDPGLGLRLIYFSYDVKMKEKGDIPEGYSVSREKKERFSLILESASTNQTSMYLCASGTGGGFRPQHFGDGTRLSIL.

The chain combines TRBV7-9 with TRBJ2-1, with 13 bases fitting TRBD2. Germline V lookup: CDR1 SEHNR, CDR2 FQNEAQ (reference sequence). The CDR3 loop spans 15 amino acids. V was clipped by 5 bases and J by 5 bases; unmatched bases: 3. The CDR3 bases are TGTGCCAGCAGCCTGACTAGCGGGAGGAACAATGAGCAGTTCTTC. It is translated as CASSLTSGRNNEQFF.

CDR3 protein: CASSSTGVGYQPQHF. DNA of the CDR3: TGTGCCAGCAGCTCGACAGGGGTAGGTTATCAGCCCCAGCATTTT. The chain is built from TRBV5-6 and TRBJ1-5; 8 bases agree with TRBD1. CDR3 length: 15 amino acids. Germline CDR1 reads SGHDT; CDR2 reads YYEEEE. Losses at the gene ends were 3 bases for V and 5 bases for J; bases not matched to a gene: 7.